The next 23 T cell receptor beta chains were all read from a single sample in a study of blood T cell repertoires in COVID-19 (TCRdb year 2020). The library was made by the immunoSEQ multiplex PCR assay. Drawn from immuneACCESS, this table holds only the in-frame rearrangements with V and J called that TCRdb kept. Clones are partly lost; checked studies trace under half to an unresolved V gene and leave the rest unexplained. A total of 100,000 to 150,000 clones appear in this sample, 70% to 90% of them only once. Around 2.5% of the sample is held by the ten biggest clonotypes. Sequencing was done on a sample of PBMCs or T cells enriched from blood (not recorded which). The receptors derive from a woman aged 45-65 years who had recovered from COVID-19.

The chain has TRBV13 and TRBJ2-7; 7 nucleotides line up with TRBD1. The J segment lost 3 bases and the V segment lost 5 bases, leaving 10 bases of the junction unmatched. The CDR3 covers 15 residues. Germline V gene sequence: CDR1 PRHDT, CDR2 FYEKMQ (reference sequence). In nucleotides, the CDR3 is TGTGCCAGCAGCCCGTCTGCAGGGGGTCGCTACGAGCAGTACTTC. Encoded protein: CASSPSAGGRYEQYF.

In this sample, this clone turned up once. The CDR3 region has the DNA TGTGCCAGCAGTTATAACGACAGACGCTCTGGAAACACCATATATTTT. This sequence encodes CASSYNDRRSGNTIYF. This chain connects TRBV6-5 to TRBJ1-3; D possibly corresponds to TRBD1 (5 bases). Trimming cost V 3 bases and J 0 bases, with 12 bases left between them. Germline CDR1 reads MNHEY; CDR2 reads SVGAGI. The CDR3 extends over 16 amino acids.

Concerning this clone: Other DNA sequences in the sample encode the same CDR3. The chain uses TRBV4-1 and TRBJ2-7; D perhaps matches TRBD1 (6 bases). The CDR3 length is 13 residues. The germline V gene has CDR1 MGHRA and CDR2 YSYEKL. Trimming stripped 4 bases from V and 1 base from J, with 8 bases between. The CDR3 region has the DNA TGCGCCAGCAGCCTTAGGGGGTCCTACGAGCAGTACTTC. Its protein is CASSLRGSYEQYF.

The chain has TRBV9 and TRBJ1-6, with 8 bases fitting TRBD1. Per germline, CDR1 SGDLS and CDR2 YYNGEE. The CDR3 sequence is 14 residues long. The junction had 7 bases not matched to a gene; V was cut back by 4 bases and J by 10 bases. CDR3 protein: CASSIGQGSSPLHF. CDR3 DNA: TGTGCCAGCAGCATTGGACAGGGTAGCTCACCCCTCCACTTT.

The gene calls are TRBV18 and TRBJ2-1; TRBD2 agrees at 11 bases. V shed 2 bases, J shed 0 bases, and the junction held 6 bases outside the gene matches. Germline V gives CDR1 KGHSH, CDR2 LQKENI. The CDR3 consists of 18 residues. The CDR3 DNA reads as TGTGCCAGCTCACCAGTAGTAGCGGGGGGGAGCTCCTACAATGAGCAGTTCTTC. The encoded protein is CASSPVVAGGSSYNEQFF.

The rearrangement joins TRBV3-1 (or the pseudogene TRBV3-2) to TRBJ2-1, with D unclear. This CDR3 region has 15 residues. V lost 0 bases, J lost 0 bases, and 6 bases lay in between. Germline V gene sequence: CDR1 LGHDT, CDR2 YNNKEL (reference sequence). Here the CDR3 reads CASSQDSVSYNEQFF. The DNA of the CDR3 is TGTGCCAGCAGCCAAGATTCAGTCTCCTACAATGAGCAGTTCTTC.

The chain uses TRBV5-6 and TRBJ2-7, with D possibly matching TRBD2 (6 bases). V lost 3 bases and J lost 2, with 12 bases in between. The germline CDR1 and CDR2 sequences are SGHDT and YYEEEE. The CDR3 is 14 residues long. As DNA, the CDR3 is TGTGCCAGCAGCTATCTGGCGGGGACCTACGAGCAGTACTTC. It translates to CASSYLAGTYEQYF.

The rearrangement uses TRBV27 and TRBJ1-2; 7 positions agree with TRBD1. The CDR3 sequence is 15 residues long. Per germline, CDR1 MNHEY and CDR2 SMNVEV (reference sequence). J was trimmed by 3 bases and V by 1 base; bases with no gene match: 5. CDR3 amino acids: CASSLLRGRDYGYTF. CDR3 nucleotides: TGTGCCAGCAGTTTATTGAGGGGGCGAGACTATGGCTACACCTTC.

The chain uses TRBV6-2 or TRBV6-3 and TRBJ1-1; D ambiguous. The germline gives CDR1 MNHEY, CDR2 SVGEGT. CDR3 length: 12 residues. V gave up 2 bases and J gave up 1 base, with 2 bases separating them. CDR3 in amino acids: CASSYRNTEAFF. The CDR3 coding sequence is TGTGCCAGCAGTTACCGGAACACTGAAGCTTTCTTT.

The J gene is TRBJ2-3, the V gene TRBV19; D gene uncertain. This CDR3 has 14 residues. CDR1 is LNHDA and CDR2 is SQIVND in the germline V gene (reference sequence). V dropped 5 bases and J dropped 4 bases, with 13 bases sitting between them. The DNA for the CDR3 is TGTGCCAGTAGTGTGGCAGTCCTTGCAGATACGCAGTATTTT. Translated, it gives CASSVAVLADTQYF.

V and J are TRBV6-5 and TRBJ2-1; 7 positions match TRBD1. The CDR3 consists of 15 residues. Germline CDR1 and CDR2: MNHEY and SVGAGI. V gave up 6 bases and J gave up 2 bases; unmatched junction bases: 7. DNA of the CDR3: TGTGCCAGCAGCCCGGACAGGTTCACCTACAATGAGCAGTTCTTC. Amino acid sequence: CASSPDRFTYNEQFF.

V gene TRBV5-1 combines with J gene TRBJ2-7, with TRBD1 matching over 9 bases. The CDR3 covers 14 residues. CDR1 is SGHRS and CDR2 is YFSETQ in the germline V gene. Trimming removed 3 bases from V and 3 bases from J; junction bases left unmatched: 4. This chain's CDR3 is CASSSGQGIYEQYF. The CDR3 DNA reads as TGCGCCAGCAGCTCGGGACAGGGAATCTACGAGCAGTACTTC. The full variable domain, in which reference TRBV5-1 and TRBJ2-7 provide the parts outside the CDR3, is KAGVTQTPRYLIKTRGQQVTLSCSPISGHRSVSWYQQTPGQGLQFLFEYFSETQRNKGNFPGRFSGRQFSNSRSEMNVSTLELGDSALYLCASSSGQGIYEQYFGPGTRLTVT.

The chain uses TRBV27 and TRBJ1-5; 10 bases fit TRBD1. Germline loops: CDR1 MNHEY, CDR2 SMNVEV (reference sequence). This CDR3 contains 18 residues. V lost 7 bases to trimming and J lost 2 bases; unmatched junction nucleotides: 14. CDR3 sequence reads: CASILDRGQVLGNQPQHF. The CDR3, as DNA: TGTGCCAGCATCCTTGACAGGGGGCAGGTATTGGGCAATCAGCCCCAGCATTTT.

Details on this clone: This CDR3 is also generated by other DNA sequences in the sample. This rearrangement joins TRBV3-1 (or the pseudogene TRBV3-2) to TRBJ1-2; perhaps TRBD1 as D (6 bases). The CDR3 spans 15 residues. Trimming shortened V by 1 base and J by 0 bases, and 9 bases separated the two germline ends. CDR1 and CDR2 (germline): LGHDT, YNNKEL (reference sequence). The CDR3 bases are TGTGCCAGCAGCCAAGGAACAGGGACTAACTATGGCTACACCTTC. Residues: CASSQGTGTNYGYTF.

The sample holds one count of this clone. The rearrangement joins TRBV18 to TRBJ2-3; D is ambiguous. Germline CDR1 is KGHSH and CDR2 is LQKENI. V was pared by 0 bases and J by 2 bases, with 9 bases between. The CDR3 loop spans 15 amino acids. The CDR3 coding sequence is TGTGCCAGCTCACCACCGGGCTCCTCCACAGATACGCAGTATTTT. This gives the protein CASSPPGSSTDTQYF.

Here the CDR3 reads CASSSRGAEAFF. The CDR3 bases are TGTGCCAGCAGCTCCAGGGGGGCTGAAGCTTTCTTT. V gene TRBV5-6 combines with J gene TRBJ1-1; TRBD1 matches at 7 bases. The ends lost 3 bases at V and 6 bases at J; junction bases unmatched: 2. This CDR3 is 12 amino acids long. From germline, CDR1 is SGHDT and CDR2 YYEEEE.

The chain couples TRBV30 to TRBJ1-4; D gene unclear. In germline, CDR1 is GTSNPN, CDR2 SVGIG (reference sequence). The CDR3 sequence is 16 residues long. Trimming took 1 base from V and 4 from J, leaving 16 bases between them. The CDR3 here is CAWSGNGLINNEKLFF. CDR3 sequence (DNA): TGTGCCTGGAGTGGAAATGGACTTATCAATAATGAAAAACTGTTTTTT.

The chain carries TRBV20-1 and TRBJ2-7; D is undetermined. This CDR3 has 11 residues. CDR1 DFQATT and CDR2 SNEGSKA come from the germline V gene (reference sequence). The V and J ends lost 6 bases and 3 bases respectively, with 9 bases between them. CDR3 DNA: TGCAGTGCCACCCCTAACTACGAGCAGTACTTC. Encoded protein: CSATPNYEQYF.

A single count supports this clone. The chain joins TRBV21-1 to TRBJ1-2; no check of the table's D call, TRBD1, against the DNA was made. TRBV21-1 corresponds to a pseudogene. This CDR3 contains 12 residues. The CDR3 sequence is CASSKRGYGYTF. The CDR3 DNA is TGTGCCAGCAGCAAGAGGGGGTATGGCTACACCTTC.

Comments on this clone: Other DNA sequences in this specimen translate into the identical CDR3. CDR3 in amino acids: CASSQAGNQPQHF. The CDR3 coding sequence is TGTGCCAGCAGCCAAGCGGGAAATCAGCCCCAGCATTTT. The chain has TRBV3-1 (or the pseudogene TRBV3-2) and TRBJ1-5, with no clear D. The V end was cut by 1 base, the J end by 4 bases, with 5 bases between. This CDR3 spans 13 amino acids. Germline V CDR1 and CDR2: LGHDT, YNNKEL (reference sequence).

V gene TRBV4-3 combines with J gene TRBJ1-2; possible D gene TRBD1, 5 bases. Germline CDR1 is LGHNA and CDR2 is YSLEER. The CDR3 is 16 amino acids. Deletions cut 1 base from V and 1 base from J, with 13 bases between. The CDR3 nucleotides read TGCGCCAGCAGCCAAGGTTCGGACATCAATAACTATGGCTACACCTTC. It codes for CASSQGSDINNYGYTF.

The rearrangement links TRBV30 to TRBJ1-1, with TRBD1 as a possible D gene (5 bases). The CDR3 length is 13 residues. Germline-derived CDR1 and CDR2 are GTSNPN and SVGIG (reference sequence). Trimming removed 2 bases from V and 4 bases from J, with 11 bases in between. CDR3 in amino acids: CAWSIGGGTEAFF. CDR3 nucleotide sequence: TGTGCCTGGAGTATCGGGGGAGGCACTGAAGCTTTCTTT.

The chain has TRBV7-3 and TRBJ2-5; TRBD1 is a possible D gene (6 bases). CDR1 is SGHTA, CDR2 FQGTGA, per germline. This CDR3 is built from 15 residues. V shed 5 bases and J shed 5 bases, with 18 bases lying between them. CDR3 protein: CASSDKGESPETQYF. Written as DNA, the CDR3 is TGTGCCAGCAGCGATAAGGGGGAGTCGCCGGAGACCCAGTACTTC.